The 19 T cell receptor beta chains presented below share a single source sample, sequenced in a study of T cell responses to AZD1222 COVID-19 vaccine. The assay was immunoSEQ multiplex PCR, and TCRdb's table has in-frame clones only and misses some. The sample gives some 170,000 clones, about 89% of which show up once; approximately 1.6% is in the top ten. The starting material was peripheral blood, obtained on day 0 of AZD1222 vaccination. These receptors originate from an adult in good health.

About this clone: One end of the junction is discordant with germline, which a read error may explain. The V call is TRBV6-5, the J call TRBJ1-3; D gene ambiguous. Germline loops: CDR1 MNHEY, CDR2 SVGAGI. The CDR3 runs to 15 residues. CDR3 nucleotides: TGTGCCAGCAGTTACTCGGGCCAGGTTGGAATCACCATATATTTT. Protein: CASSYSGQVGITIYF.

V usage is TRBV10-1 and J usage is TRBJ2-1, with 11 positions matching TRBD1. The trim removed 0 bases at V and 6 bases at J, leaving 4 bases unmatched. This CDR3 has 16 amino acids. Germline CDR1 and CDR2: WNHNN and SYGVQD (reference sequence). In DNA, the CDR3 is TGCGCCAGCAGTGAGTCGGTTGGGACAGGGGGCAATGAGCAGTTCTTC. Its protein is CASSESVGTGGNEQFF.

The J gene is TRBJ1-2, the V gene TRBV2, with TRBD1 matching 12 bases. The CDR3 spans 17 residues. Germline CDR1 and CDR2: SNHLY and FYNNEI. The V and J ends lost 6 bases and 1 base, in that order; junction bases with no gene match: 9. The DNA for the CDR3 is TGTGCCAGCAGCCTCGGGACAGGGGGCGCGAATAACTATGGCTACACCTTC. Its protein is CASSLGTGGANNYGYTF.

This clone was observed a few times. CDR3 coding DNA: TGTGCCAGCAGTTCGGTCGGACAGAACCTCGGCTACACCTTC. As protein: CASSSVGQNLGYTF. The chain couples TRBV7-3 to TRBJ1-2; maybe TRBD1 (6 bases). The V gene's germline CDR1 is SGHTA and CDR2 FQGTGA. The CDR3 spans 14 residues. Deletions cut 6 bases from V and 8 bases from J, with 19 bases between.

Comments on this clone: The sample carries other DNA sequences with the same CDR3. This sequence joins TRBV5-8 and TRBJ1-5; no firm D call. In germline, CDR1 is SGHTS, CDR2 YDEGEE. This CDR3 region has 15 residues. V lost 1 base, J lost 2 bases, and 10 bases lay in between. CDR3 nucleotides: TGTGCCAGCAGCTTGCTCGGGTCGGGCAATCAGCCCCAGCATTTT. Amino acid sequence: CASSLLGSGNQPQHF.

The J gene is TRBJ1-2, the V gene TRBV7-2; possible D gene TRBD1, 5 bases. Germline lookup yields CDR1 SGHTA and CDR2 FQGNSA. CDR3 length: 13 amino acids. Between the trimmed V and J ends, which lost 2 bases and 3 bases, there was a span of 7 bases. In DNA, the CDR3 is TGTGCCAGCAGCTTACAGGGCCACTATGGCTACACCTTC. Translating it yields CASSLQGHYGYTF. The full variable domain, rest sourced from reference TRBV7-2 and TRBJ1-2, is GAGVSQSPSNKVTEKGKDVELRCDPISGHTALYWYRQSLGQGLEFLIYFQGNSAPDKSGLPSDRFSAERTGGSVSTLTIQRTQQEDSAVYLCASSLQGHYGYTFGSGTRLTVV.

The DNA of the CDR3 is TGCAGCGTAGAGGGACAGGGCCGTCCCGGGGAGCTGTTTTTT. Protein sequence: CSVEGQGRPGELFF. The genes are TRBV29-1 and TRBJ2-2; 9 positions match TRBD1. Trimming at V came to 6 bases and at J to 6 bases, leaving 8 bases not matched to a gene. Looked up from germline, CDR1 is SQVTM and CDR2 is ANQGSEA. The CDR3 contains 14 residues.

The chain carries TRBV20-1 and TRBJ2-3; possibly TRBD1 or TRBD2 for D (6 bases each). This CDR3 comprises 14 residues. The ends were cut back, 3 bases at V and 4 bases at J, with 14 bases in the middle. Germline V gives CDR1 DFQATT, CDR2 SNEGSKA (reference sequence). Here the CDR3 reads CSASGPEGADTQYF. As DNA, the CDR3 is TGCAGTGCTAGTGGCCCGGAGGGGGCAGATACGCAGTATTTT.

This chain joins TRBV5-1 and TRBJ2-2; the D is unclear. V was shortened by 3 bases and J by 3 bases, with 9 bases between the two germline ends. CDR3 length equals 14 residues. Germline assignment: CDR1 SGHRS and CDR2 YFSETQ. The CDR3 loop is CASSSHTDTGELFF. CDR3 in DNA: TGCGCCAGCAGCTCTCACACGGACACCGGGGAGCTGTTTTTT.

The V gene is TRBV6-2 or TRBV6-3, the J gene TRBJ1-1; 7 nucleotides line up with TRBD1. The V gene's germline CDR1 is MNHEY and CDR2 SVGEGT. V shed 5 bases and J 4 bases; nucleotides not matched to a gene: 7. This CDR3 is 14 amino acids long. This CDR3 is CASSKTGMGTEAFF. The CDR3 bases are TGTGCCAGCAGTAAGACAGGGATGGGCACTGAAGCTTTCTTT.

The CDR3 region is CASSLGRADNSPLHF. The CDR3 coding sequence is TGTGCCAGCAGCTTGGGCAGGGCCGATAATTCACCCCTCCACTTT. The chain couples TRBV5-6 to TRBJ1-6; D is perhaps TRBD1 (5 bases). V was shortened by 0 bases and J by 5 bases, with 9 bases between the two germline ends. Germline CDR1 reads SGHDT; CDR2 reads YYEEEE. The CDR3 runs 15 residues.

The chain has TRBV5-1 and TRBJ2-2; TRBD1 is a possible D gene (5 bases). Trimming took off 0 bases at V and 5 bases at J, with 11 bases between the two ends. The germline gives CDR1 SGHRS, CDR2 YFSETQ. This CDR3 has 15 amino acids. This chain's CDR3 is CASSLAQGWTGELFF. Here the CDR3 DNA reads TGCGCCAGCAGCTTGGCGCAGGGATGGACCGGGGAGCTGTTTTTT. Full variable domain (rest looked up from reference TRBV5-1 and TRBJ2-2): KAGVTQTPRYLIKTRGQQVTLSCSPISGHRSVSWYQQTPGQGLQFLFEYFSETQRNKGNFPGRFSGRQFSNSRSEMNVSTLELGDSALYLCASSLAQGWTGELFFGEGSRLTVL.

CDR3 sequence: CASSKPGQSSYEQYV. CDR3 DNA: TGTGCCAGCAGTAAACCCGGACAGTCCTCCTACGAGCAGTACGTC. The chain couples TRBV28 to TRBJ2-7; D possibly corresponds to TRBD1 (6 bases). Germline V gene sequence: CDR1 MDHEN, CDR2 SYDVKM. This CDR3 has 15 residues. The ends were cut back, 5 bases at V and 0 bases at J, with 14 bases in the middle.

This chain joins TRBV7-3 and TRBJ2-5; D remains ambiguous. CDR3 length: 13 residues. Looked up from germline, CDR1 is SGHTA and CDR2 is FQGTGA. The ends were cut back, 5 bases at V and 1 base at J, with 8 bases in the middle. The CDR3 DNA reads TGTGCCAGCAGCAGATCTAGCCAAGAGACCCAGTACTTC. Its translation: CASSRSSQETQYF.

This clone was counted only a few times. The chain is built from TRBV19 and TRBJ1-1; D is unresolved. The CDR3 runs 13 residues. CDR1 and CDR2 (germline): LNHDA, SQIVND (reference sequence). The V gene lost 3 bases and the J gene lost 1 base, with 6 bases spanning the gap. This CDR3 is CASSIAANTEAFF. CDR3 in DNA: TGTGCCAGTAGTATCGCAGCGAACACTGAAGCTTTCTTT.

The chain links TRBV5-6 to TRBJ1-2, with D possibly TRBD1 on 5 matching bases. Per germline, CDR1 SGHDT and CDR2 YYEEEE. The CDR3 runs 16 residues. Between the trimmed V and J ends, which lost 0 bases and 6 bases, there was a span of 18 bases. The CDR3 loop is CASSLGGRAEGDGYTF. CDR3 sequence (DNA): TGTGCCAGCAGCTTGGGGGGCAGAGCTGAAGGAGATGGCTACACCTTC.

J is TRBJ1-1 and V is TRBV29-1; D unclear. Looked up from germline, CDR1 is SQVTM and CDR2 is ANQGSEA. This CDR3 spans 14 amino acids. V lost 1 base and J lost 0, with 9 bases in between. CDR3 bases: TGCAGCGTTGAAGTTCAACGGGTGAACACTGAAGCTTTCTTT. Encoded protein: CSVEVQRVNTEAFF.

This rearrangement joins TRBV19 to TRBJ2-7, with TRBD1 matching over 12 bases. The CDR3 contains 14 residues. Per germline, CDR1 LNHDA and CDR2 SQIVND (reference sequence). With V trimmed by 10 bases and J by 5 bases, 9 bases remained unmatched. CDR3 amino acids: CATEGDRGHDEQYV. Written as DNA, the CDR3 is TGTGCCACCGAGGGGGACAGGGGGCATGACGAGCAGTACGTC.

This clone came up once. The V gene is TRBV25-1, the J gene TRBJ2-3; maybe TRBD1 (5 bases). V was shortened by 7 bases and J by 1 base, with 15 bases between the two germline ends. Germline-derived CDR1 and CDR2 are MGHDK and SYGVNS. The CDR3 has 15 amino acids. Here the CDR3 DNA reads TGTGCCAGCAAGACAACAGGATCTGGCACAGATACGCAGTATTTT. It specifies CASKTTGSGTDTQYF.